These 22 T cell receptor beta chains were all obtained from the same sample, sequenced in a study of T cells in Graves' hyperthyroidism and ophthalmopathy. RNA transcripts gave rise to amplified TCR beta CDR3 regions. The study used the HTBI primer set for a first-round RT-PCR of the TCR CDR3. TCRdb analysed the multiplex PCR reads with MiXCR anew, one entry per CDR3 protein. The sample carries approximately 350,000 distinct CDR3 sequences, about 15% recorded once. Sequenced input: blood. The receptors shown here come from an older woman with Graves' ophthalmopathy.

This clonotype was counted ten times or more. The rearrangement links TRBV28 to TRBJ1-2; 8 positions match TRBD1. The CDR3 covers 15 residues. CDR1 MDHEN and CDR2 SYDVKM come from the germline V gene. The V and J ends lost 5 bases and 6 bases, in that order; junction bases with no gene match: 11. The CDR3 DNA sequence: TGTGCCAGCAGTCCAGGGGGCGCGGGGGTCGATGGCTACACCTTC. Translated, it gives CASSPGGAGVDGYTF.

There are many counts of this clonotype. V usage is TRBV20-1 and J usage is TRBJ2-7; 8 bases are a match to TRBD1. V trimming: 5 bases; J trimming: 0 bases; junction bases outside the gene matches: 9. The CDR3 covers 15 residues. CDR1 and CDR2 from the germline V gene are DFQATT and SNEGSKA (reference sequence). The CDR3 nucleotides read TGCAGTGCTGCGGGACAGGCTCGGAGCTCCTACGAGCAGTACTTC. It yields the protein CSAAGQARSSYEQYF.

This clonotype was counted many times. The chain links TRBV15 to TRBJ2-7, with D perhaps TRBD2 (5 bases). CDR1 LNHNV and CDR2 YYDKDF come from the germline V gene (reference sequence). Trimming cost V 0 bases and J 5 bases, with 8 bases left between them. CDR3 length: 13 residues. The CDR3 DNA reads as TGTGCCACCAGCAGAGATTACGGGGACGAGCAGTACTTC. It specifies CATSRDYGDEQYF.

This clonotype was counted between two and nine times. CDR3: CSASQPGTLLYNEQFF. DNA for the CDR3: TGCAGTGCATCACAGCCCGGGACTCTGCTGTACAATGAGCAGTTCTTC. The genes are TRBV20-1 and TRBJ2-1; D is possibly TRBD2 (6 bases). The CDR3 sequence is 16 residues long. CDR1 and CDR2 from the germline V gene are DFQATT and SNEGSKA (reference sequence). Trimming shortened V by 6 bases and J by 4 bases, and 22 bases separated the two germline ends.

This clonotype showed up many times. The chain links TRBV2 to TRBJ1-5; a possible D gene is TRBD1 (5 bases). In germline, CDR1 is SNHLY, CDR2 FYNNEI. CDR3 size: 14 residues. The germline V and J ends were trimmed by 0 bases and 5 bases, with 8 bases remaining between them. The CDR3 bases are TGTGCCAGCAGTGAAGCGTGGGGGGATCAGCCCCAGCATTTT. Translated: CASSEAWGDQPQHF.

CDR3 DNA: TGTGCCACCAGTGATAACAGGGGGAATTGGTACGAGCAGTACTTC. Its protein product is CATSDNRGNWYEQYF. This chain connects TRBV24-1 to TRBJ2-7; the match to TRBD1 covers 8 bases. The trim removed 3 bases at V and 4 bases at J, leaving 7 bases unmatched. CDR3 size: 15 residues. CDR1 is KGHDR and CDR2 is SFDVKD in the germline V gene.

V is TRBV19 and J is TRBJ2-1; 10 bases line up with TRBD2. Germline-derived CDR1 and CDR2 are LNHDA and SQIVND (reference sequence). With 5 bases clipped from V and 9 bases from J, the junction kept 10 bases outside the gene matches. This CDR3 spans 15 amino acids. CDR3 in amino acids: CASSVPSGRWVEQFF. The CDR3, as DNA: TGTGCCAGTAGTGTCCCTAGCGGGAGATGGGTTGAGCAGTTCTTC.

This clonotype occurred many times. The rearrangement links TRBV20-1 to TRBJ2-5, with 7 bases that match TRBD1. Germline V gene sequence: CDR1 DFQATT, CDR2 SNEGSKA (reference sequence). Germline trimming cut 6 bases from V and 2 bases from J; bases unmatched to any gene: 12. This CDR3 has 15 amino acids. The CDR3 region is CSAKPGTASQETQYF. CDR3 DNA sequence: TGCAGTGCCAAGCCCGGGACAGCCTCTCAAGAGACCCAGTACTTC.

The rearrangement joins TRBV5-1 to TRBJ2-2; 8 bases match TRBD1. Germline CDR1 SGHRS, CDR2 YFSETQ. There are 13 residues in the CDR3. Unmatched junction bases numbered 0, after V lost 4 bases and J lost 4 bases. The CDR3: CASSGQGTGELFF. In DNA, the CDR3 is TGCGCCAGCAGCGGACAGGGCACCGGGGAGCTGTTTTTT. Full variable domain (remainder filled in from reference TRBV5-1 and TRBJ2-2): KAGVTQTPRYLIKTRGQQVTLSCSPISGHRSVSWYQQTPGQGLQFLFEYFSETQRNKGNFPGRFSGRQFSNSRSEMNVSTLELGDSALYLCASSGQGTGELFFGEGSRLTVL.

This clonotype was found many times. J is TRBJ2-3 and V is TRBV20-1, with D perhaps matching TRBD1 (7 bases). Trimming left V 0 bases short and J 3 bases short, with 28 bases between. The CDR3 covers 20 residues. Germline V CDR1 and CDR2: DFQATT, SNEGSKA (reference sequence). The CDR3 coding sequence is TGCAGTGCTAGAGATCGGAGGGGGCGCGTTTTGGCGACCATAACAGATACGCAGTATTTT. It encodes CSARDRRGRVLATITDTQYF.

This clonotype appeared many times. In DNA, the CDR3 is TGCAGTGCTAAGACGGCTAGCGGGGGGAACTACGAGCAGTACTTC. It codes for CSAKTASGGNYEQYF. The rearrangement joins TRBV20-1 to TRBJ2-7; 11 bases are a match to TRBD2. The J segment lost 3 bases and the V segment lost 4 bases, leaving 8 bases of the junction unmatched. The CDR3 contains 15 residues. Germline V CDR1 and CDR2: DFQATT, SNEGSKA (reference sequence).

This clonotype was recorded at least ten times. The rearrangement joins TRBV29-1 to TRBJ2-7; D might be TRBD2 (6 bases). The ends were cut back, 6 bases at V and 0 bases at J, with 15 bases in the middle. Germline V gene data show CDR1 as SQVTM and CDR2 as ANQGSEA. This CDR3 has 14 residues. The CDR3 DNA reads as TGCAGCGTCAGCGGGCAGGAGGCCTCCTACGAGCAGTACTTC. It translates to CSVSGQEASYEQYF.

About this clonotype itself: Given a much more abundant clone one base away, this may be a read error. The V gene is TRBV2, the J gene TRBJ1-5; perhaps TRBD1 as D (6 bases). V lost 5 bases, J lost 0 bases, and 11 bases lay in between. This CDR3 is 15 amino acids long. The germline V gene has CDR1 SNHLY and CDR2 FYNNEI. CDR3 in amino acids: CASSFDRNSNQPQHF. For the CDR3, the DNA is TGTGCCAGCAGTTTCGACAGGAATAGCAATCAGCCCCAGCATTTT.

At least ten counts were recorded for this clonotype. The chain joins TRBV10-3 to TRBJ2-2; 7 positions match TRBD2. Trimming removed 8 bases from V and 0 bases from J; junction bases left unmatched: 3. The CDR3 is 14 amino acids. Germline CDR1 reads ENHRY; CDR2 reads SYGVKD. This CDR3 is CAISGGPNTGELFF. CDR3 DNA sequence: TGTGCCATCTCGGGAGGACCGAACACCGGGGAGCTGTTTTTT.

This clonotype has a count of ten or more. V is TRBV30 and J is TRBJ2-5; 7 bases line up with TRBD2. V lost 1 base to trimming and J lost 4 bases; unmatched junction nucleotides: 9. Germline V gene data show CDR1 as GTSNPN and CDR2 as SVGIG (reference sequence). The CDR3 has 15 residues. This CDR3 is CAWSGLALGPETQYF. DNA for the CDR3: TGTGCCTGGAGTGGACTAGCTCTGGGCCCAGAGACCCAGTACTTC.

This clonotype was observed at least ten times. The CDR3 nucleotides are TGTGCCAGCAGTGACGGATCGGGGTACTATGGCTACACCTTC. Amino acids: CASSDGSGYYGYTF. V is TRBV6-1 and J is TRBJ1-2; D is unresolved. The CDR3 runs 14 residues. V was clipped by 3 bases and J by 3 bases, with 11 bases between them. The germline gives CDR1 MNHNS, CDR2 SASEGT.

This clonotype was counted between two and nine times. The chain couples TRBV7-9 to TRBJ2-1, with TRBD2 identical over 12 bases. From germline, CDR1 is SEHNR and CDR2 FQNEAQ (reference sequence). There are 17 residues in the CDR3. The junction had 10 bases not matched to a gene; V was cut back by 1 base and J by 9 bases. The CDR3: CASSLGLAGGHGLEQFF. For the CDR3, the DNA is TGTGCCAGCAGCTTAGGCCTAGCGGGAGGGCATGGCCTTGAGCAGTTCTTC.

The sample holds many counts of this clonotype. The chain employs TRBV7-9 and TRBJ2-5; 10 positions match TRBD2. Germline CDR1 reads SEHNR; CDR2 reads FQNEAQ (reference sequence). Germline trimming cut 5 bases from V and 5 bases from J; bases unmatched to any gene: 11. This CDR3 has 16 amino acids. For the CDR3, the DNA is TGTGCCAGCAGCCCGTCGCTAGCGGGAGAAGTGGAGACCCAGTACTTC. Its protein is CASSPSLAGEVETQYF.

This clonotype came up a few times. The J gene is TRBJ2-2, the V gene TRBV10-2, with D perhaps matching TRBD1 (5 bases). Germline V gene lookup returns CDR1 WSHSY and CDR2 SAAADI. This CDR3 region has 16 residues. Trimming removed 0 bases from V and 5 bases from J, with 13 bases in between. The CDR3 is CASSESQGLRTGELFF. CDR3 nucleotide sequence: TGCGCCAGCAGTGAGTCGCAGGGATTAAGGACCGGGGAGCTGTTTTTT.

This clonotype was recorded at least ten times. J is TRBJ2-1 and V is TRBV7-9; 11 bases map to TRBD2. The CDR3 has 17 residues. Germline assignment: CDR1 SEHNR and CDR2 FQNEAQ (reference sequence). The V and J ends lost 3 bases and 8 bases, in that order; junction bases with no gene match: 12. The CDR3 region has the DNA TGTGCCAGCAGCTTCCCAACACTAGCGGGGGTGAGTGATGAGCAGTTCTTC. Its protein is CASSFPTLAGVSDEQFF.

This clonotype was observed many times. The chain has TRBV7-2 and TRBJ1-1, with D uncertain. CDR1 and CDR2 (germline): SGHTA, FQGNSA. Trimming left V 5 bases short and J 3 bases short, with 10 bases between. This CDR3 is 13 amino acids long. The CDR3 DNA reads TGTGCCAGCAGCCCTACGGTTTACACTGAAGCTTTCTTT. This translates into CASSPTVYTEAFF.

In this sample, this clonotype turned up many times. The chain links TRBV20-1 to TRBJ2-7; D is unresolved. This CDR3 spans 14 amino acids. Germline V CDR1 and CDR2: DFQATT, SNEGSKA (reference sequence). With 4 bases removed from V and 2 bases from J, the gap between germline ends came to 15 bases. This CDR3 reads CSATPSGGAYEQYF. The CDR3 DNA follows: TGCAGTGCTACCCCCTCGGGCGGTGCCTACGAGCAGTACTTC.